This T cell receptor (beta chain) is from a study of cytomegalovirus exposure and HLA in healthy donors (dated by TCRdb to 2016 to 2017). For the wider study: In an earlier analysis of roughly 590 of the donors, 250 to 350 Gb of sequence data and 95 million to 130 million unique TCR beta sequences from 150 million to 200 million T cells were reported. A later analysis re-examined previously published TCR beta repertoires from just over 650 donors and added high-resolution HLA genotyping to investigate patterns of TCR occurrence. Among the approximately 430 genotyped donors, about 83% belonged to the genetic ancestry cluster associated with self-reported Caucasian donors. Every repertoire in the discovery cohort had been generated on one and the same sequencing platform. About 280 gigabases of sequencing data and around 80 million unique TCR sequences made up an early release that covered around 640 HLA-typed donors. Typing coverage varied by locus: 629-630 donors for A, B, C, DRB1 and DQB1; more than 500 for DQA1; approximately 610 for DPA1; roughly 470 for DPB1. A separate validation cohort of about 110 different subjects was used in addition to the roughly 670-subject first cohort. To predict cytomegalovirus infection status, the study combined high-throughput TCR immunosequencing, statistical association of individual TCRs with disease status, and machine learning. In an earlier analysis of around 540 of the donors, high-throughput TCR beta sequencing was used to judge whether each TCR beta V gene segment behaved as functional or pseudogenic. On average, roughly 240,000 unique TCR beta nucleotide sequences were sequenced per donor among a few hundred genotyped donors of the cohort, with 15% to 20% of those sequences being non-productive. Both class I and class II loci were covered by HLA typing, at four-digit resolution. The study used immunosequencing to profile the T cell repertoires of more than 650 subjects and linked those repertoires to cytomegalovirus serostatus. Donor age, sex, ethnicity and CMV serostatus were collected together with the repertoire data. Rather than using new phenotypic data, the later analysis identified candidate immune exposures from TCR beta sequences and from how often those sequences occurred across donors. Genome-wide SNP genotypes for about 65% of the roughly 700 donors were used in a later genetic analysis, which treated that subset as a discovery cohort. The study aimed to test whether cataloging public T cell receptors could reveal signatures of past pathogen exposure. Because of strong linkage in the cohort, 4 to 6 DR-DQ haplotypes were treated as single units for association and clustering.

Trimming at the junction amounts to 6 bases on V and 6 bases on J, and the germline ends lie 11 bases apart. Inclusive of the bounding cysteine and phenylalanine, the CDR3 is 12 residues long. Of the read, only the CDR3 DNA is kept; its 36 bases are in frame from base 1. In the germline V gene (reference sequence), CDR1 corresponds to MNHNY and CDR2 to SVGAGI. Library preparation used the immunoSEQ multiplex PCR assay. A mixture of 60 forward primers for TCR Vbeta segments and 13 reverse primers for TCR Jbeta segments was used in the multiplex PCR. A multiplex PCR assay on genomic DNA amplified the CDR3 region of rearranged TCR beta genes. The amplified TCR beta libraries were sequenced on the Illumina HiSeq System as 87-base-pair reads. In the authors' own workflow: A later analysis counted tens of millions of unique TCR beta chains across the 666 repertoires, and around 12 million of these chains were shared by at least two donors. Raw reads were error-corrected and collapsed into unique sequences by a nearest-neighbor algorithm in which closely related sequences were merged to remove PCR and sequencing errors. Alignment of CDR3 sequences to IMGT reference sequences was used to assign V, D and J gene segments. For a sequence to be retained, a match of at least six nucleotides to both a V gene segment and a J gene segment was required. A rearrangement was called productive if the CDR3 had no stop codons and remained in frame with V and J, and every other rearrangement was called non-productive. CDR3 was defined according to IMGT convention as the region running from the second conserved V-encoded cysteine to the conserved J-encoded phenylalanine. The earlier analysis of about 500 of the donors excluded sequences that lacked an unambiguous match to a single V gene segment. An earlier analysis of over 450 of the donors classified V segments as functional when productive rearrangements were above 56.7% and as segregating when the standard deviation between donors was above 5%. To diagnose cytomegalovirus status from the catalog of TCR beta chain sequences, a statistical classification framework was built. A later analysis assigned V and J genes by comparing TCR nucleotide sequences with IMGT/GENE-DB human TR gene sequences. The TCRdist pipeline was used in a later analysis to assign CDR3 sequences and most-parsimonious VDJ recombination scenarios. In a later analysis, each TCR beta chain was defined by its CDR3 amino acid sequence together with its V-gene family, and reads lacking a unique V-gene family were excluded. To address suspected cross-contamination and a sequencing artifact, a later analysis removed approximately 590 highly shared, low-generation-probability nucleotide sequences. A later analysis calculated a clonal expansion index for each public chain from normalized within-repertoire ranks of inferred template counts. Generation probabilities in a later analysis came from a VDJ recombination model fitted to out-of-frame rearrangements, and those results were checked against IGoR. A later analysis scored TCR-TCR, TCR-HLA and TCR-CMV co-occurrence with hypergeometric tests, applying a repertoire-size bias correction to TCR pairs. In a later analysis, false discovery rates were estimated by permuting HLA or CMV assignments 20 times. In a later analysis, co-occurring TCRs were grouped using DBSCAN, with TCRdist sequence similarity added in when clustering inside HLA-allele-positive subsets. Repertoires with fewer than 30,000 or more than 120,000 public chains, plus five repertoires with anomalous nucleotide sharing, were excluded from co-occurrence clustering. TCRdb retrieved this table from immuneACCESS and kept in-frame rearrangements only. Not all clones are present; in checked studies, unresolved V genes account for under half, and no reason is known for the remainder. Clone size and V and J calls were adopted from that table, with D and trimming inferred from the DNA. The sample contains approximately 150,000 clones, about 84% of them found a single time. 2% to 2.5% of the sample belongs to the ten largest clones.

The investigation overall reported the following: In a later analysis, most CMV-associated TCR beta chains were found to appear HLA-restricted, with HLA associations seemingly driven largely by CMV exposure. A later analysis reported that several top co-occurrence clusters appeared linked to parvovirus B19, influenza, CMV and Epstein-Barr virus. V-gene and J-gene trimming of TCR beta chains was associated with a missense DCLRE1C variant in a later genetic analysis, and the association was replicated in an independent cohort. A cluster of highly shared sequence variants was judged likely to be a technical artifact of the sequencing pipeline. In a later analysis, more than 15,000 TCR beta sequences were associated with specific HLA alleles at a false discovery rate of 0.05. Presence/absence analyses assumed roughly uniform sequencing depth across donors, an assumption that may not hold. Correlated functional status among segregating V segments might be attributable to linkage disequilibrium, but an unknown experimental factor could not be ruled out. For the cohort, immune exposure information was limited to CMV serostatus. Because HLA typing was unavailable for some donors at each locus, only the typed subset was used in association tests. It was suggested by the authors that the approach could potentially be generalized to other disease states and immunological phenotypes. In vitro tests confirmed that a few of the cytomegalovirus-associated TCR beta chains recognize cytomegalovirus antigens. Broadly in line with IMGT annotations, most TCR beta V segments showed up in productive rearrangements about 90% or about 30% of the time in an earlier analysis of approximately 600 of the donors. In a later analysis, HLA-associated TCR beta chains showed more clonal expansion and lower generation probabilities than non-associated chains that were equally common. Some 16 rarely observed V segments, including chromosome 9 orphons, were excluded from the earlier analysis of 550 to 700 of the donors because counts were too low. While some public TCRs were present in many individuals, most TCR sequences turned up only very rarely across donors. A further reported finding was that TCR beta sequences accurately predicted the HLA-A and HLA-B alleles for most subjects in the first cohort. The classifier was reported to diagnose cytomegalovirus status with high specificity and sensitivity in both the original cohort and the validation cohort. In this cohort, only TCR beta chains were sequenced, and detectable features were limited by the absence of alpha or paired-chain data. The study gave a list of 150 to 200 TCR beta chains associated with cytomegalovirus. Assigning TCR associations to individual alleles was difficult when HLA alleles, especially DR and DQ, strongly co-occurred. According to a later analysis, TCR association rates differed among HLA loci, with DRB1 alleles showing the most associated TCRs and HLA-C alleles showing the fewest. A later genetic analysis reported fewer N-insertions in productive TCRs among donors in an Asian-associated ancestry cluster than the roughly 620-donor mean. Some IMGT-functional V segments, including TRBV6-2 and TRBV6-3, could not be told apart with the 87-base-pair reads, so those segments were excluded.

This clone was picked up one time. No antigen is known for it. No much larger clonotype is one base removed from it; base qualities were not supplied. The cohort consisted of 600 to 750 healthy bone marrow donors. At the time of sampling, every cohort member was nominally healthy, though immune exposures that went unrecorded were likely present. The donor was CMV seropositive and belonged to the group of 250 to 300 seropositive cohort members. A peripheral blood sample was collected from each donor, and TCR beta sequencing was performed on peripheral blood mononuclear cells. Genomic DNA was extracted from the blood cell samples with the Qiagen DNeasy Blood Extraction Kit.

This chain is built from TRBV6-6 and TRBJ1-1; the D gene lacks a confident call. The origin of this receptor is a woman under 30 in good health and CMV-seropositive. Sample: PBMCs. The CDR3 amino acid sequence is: CASSIGGPEAFF. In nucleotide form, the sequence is TGTGCCAGCAGCATTGGAGGACCTGAAGCTTTCTTT.